This T cell receptor beta chain was documented in a study of a mutant IDH1 vaccine in newly diagnosed glioma. On this clone itself: Antigen unknown.

The length of the CDR3 is 14 residues. CDR1 MDHEN and CDR2 SYDVKM come from the germline V gene. V was cut by 7 bases and J by 2 bases, with 13 bases left in between. TCRdb keeps only in-frame clones here, not all; method: immunoSEQ multiplex PCR. The table has 75,000 to 80,000 clones, approximately 85% seen once. Time point of the sample: week 23, last vaccination. The vaccine gave 300 ug of a 20-mer mutant IDH1 peptide subcutaneously per dose. Astrocytomas that were new, WHO grade 3 or 4, IDH1-mutant and ATRX-lost were present in the donors. The origin of this receptor is a woman aged 50 to 60 with glioma. The sequencing used PBMCs, collected from a glioma patient whose treatment included an IDH1 peptide vaccine. The genes are TRBV28 and TRBJ2-3, with D possibly TRBD1 on 5 matching bases. In nucleotides, the CDR3 is TGTGCCAGCATCATGGGGCAATTCACAGATACGCAGTATTTT. This encodes CASIMGQFTDTQYF.